The present TCR beta chain was sequenced within a study of cytomegalovirus exposure and HLA in healthy donors. Study information: Assignment to the Caucasian-associated ancestry cluster applied to roughly 80% of the approximately 400 genotyped donors. Notes on the study in general: A later analysis found TCR association rates differed by HLA locus, highest for DRB1 and lowest for HLA-C. In a later analysis, most CMV-associated TCR beta chains appeared HLA-restricted. Under in vitro conditions, a few CMV-associated chains were confirmed as specific for CMV antigens.

As regards this clone: Its antigen is unidentified.

The PCR ran on 60 Vbeta and 13 Jbeta primers. Sequenced by immunoSEQ multiplex PCR; TCRdb stores in-frame clones only, minus some. The sample records 160,000 or so clones, roughly 83% being singletons. The CDR3 contains 15 residues. The germline V gene has CDR1 SGHDN and CDR2 FVKESK. The trim removed 5 bases at V and 5 bases at J, leaving 10 bases unmatched. The material sequenced was PBMCs. This chain uses TRBV14 with TRBJ2-7; TRBD2 matches 9 bases. This receptor was obtained from a woman under 30 in good health and CMV-seronegative. The CDR3: CASSEAGTSIHEQYF. The DNA for the CDR3 is TGTGCCAGCAGCGAAGCCGGGACTAGCATCCACGAGCAGTACTTC. Looking up the rest from reference TRBV14 and TRBJ2-7 gives the full variable domain: EAGVTQFPSHSVIEKGQTVTLRCDPISGHDNLYWYRRVMGKEIKFLLHFVKESKQDESGMPNNRFLAERTGGTYSTLKVQPAELEDSGVYFCASSEAGTSIHEQYFGPGTRLTVT.